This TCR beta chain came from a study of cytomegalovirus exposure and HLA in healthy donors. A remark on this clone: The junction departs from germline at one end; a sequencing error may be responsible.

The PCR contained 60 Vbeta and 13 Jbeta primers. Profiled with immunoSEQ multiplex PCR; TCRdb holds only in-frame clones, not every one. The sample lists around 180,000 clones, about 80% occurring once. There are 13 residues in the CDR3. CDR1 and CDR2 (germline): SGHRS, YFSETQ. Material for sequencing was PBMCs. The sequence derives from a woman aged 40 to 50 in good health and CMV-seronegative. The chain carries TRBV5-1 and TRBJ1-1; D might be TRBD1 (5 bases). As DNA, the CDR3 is TGCGCCAGCACCTTGGGGCTGAACACTGAAGCTTTCTTT. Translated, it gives CASTLGLNTEAFF.